The 17 T cell receptor beta chains given below trace back to one sample, sequenced in a study of preoperative IRX-2 immunotherapy in early breast cancer. Treatment given: preoperative locoregional IRX-2 cytokine immunotherapy. Some clones are missing from TCRdb's copy, which holds only in-frame ones; the method was immunoSEQ multiplex PCR. Of under 50,000 clones listed, 80% to 90% are singletons. The sequenced sample was lymph node tissue, obtained after IRX-2 immunotherapy. The receptor set was obtained from a human donor with breast cancer.

Only one count was recorded for this clone. This chain joins TRBV7-1 and TRBJ1-2, with TRBD1 matching 9 bases. TRBV7-1 is an ORF for which the function is uncertain. This CDR3 comprises 17 residues. V shed 5 bases and J 8 bases; nucleotides not matched to a gene: 18. The CDR3 loop reads CASSPPSTGGFQRGYTF. The CDR3 nucleotides are TGTGCCAGCAGCCCCCCCTCGACAGGGGGTTTTCAAAGAGGCTACACCTTC.

CDR3 bases: TGTGCCAGCAGCCAGGAAGAAGTTACTGAAGCTTTCTTT. The encoded protein is CASSQEEVTEAFF. The V and J genes are TRBV9 and TRBJ1-1; D is undetermined. The CDR3 extends over 13 amino acids. Looked up from germline, CDR1 is SGDLS and CDR2 is YYNGEE. V gave up 4 bases and J gave up 5 bases, with 12 bases separating them.

This clone was detected only a few times. V is TRBV6-8 and J is TRBJ2-1; D unclear. Looked up from germline, CDR1 is MNHGY and CDR2 is SAAAGT. The CDR3 consists of 17 residues. V was trimmed by 2 bases and J by 1 base, leaving 15 bases between them. The DNA for the CDR3 is TGTGCCAGCAGTTACAGGTTGGCAGCTAATTCCTACAATGAGCAGTTCTTC. Protein: CASSYRLAANSYNEQFF.

V is TRBV11-3 and J is TRBJ2-6, with D unclear. Per germline, CDR1 SGHNT and CDR2 YENEEA. The CDR3 consists of 16 residues. The ends were cut back, 2 bases at V and 0 bases at J, with 8 bases in the middle. The CDR3 reads CASSLQSRSGANVLTF. In DNA form, the CDR3 reads TGTGCCAGCAGCTTACAGTCTCGCTCTGGGGCCAACGTCCTGACTTTC.

The chain employs TRBV11-3 and TRBJ2-1; D is possibly TRBD1 or TRBD2 (5 bases each). V lost 1 base to trimming and J lost 3 bases, with 19 bases between them. Germline V gene data show CDR1 as SGHNT and CDR2 as YENEEA. This CDR3 region has 18 residues. The CDR3 DNA reads as TGTGCCAGCAGCTTAGGTCCTAGCAGGGTCTCAATCTACAATGAGCAGTTCTTC. It translates to CASSLGPSRVSIYNEQFF.

The genes are TRBV19 and TRBJ2-7, with D perhaps matching TRBD2 (6 bases). Deletions cut 8 bases from V and 3 bases from J, with 17 bases between. The CDR3 extends over 14 amino acids. Germline V lookup: CDR1 LNHDA, CDR2 SQIVND (reference sequence). CDR3 region: CASGPRRGVYEQYF. Here the CDR3 DNA reads TGTGCCAGTGGCCCTAGGCGCGGGGTCTACGAGCAGTACTTC.

The rearrangement joins TRBV6-8 to TRBJ1-4, with D tentatively TRBD1 (6 bases). The CDR3 is 12 amino acids. The V gene lost 6 bases and the J gene lost 6 bases, with 8 bases spanning the gap. Germline V gene lookup returns CDR1 MNHGY and CDR2 SAAAGT. CDR3 loop: CASRTGYEKLFF. In DNA, the CDR3 is TGTGCCAGCAGGACAGGTTATGAAAAACTGTTTTTT.

This chain connects TRBV15 to TRBJ2-1; 9 bases align to TRBD1. Germline CDR1 and CDR2: LNHNV and YYDKDF (reference sequence). The CDR3 extends over 15 amino acids. The V gene end was trimmed by 5 bases and the J gene end by 6 bases; junction bases not matched to a gene: 8. The CDR3 coding sequence is TGTGCCACCAGCGGGGGGACAGGGACTGGCAATGAGCAGTTCTTC. Its protein is CATSGGTGTGNEQFF.

This rearrangement joins TRBV6-8 to TRBJ2-6; TRBD2 is a possible D gene (5 bases). Germline assignment: CDR1 MNHGY and CDR2 SAAAGT. The ends were cut back, 0 bases at V and 2 bases at J, with 8 bases in the middle. This CDR3 contains 16 residues. The CDR3 here is CASSYSRVAGANVLTF. The CDR3, as DNA: TGTGCCAGCAGTTACTCGCGGGTCGCTGGGGCCAACGTCCTGACTTTC.

This chain's CDR3 is CASSMLDRRPWQPQHF. CDR3 sequence (DNA): TGTGCCAGTAGTATGTTAGACAGGAGACCATGGCAGCCCCAGCATTTT. The rearrangement uses TRBV19 and TRBJ1-5; the D gene is possibly TRBD1 (6 bases). This CDR3 contains 16 residues. CDR1 is LNHDA, CDR2 SQIVND, per germline (reference sequence). V lost 3 bases and J 7 bases, leaving 19 bases between the germline ends.

The V call is TRBV6-8, the J call TRBJ1-5; possibly TRBD1 for D (6 bases). Trimming removed 6 bases at V and 1 base at J, with 13 bases between. The CDR3 has 15 residues. Per germline, CDR1 MNHGY and CDR2 SAAAGT. The CDR3 protein is CASRRTGYSNQPQHF. CDR3 bases: TGTGCCAGCAGGAGAACAGGGTACAGCAATCAGCCCCAGCATTTT.

The CDR3 coding sequence is TGTGCCAGCAGCTTGGGCAGCTTTAACTACGAGCAGTACTTC. Amino acids: CASSLGSFNYEQYF. This chain joins TRBV11-3 and TRBJ2-7; D remains unclear. The CDR3 has 14 amino acids. CDR1 and CDR2 (germline): SGHNT, YENEEA. The V end lost 3 bases, the J end lost 3 bases, and 12 bases lay between the germline ends. Based on the CDR3 plus reference TRBV11-3 and TRBJ2-7, the full variable domain is EAGVVQSPRYKIIEKKQPVAFWCNPISGHNTLYWYLQNLGQGPELLIRYENEEAVDDSQLPKDRFSAERLKGVDSTLKIQPAELGDSAVYLCASSLGSFNYEQYFGPGTRLTVT.

V usage is TRBV29-1 and J usage is TRBJ1-3; no clear D. V was clipped by 6 bases and J by 2 bases, with 11 bases between them. The CDR3 loop spans 13 amino acids. Germline CDR1 SQVTM, CDR2 ANQGSEA. CDR3 DNA: TGCAGCGTCGATGATGGCCCTGGAAACACCATATATTTT. Its protein is CSVDDGPGNTIYF.

V and J are TRBV5-1 and TRBJ1-1; TRBD1 matches at 7 bases. This CDR3 spans 14 amino acids. Germline trimming cut 4 bases from V and 8 bases from J; bases unmatched to any gene: 11. Germline assignment: CDR1 SGHRS and CDR2 YFSETQ. CDR3 sequence: CASSPGTANSEAFF. CDR3 nucleotides: TGCGCCAGCAGCCCCGGGACAGCAAACTCAGAAGCTTTCTTT.

The chain recombines TRBV28 with TRBJ1-3; D call uncertain. The CDR3 contains 13 residues. The ends were cut back, 5 bases at V and 14 bases at J, with 19 bases in the middle. CDR1 and CDR2 (germline): MDHEN, SYDVKM. The CDR3 region is CASSPPADGVLYF. Here the CDR3 DNA reads TGTGCCAGCAGTCCCCCCGCCGACGGAGTCCTATATTTT.

This clone was observed once. This chain uses TRBV30 with TRBJ1-6; D not resolved. The CDR3 loop spans 15 amino acids. The ends were cut back, 4 bases at V and 7 bases at J, with 17 bases in the middle. Germline loops: CDR1 GTSNPN, CDR2 SVGIG (reference sequence). The DNA of the CDR3 is TGTGCCTGGACCCCCCTCGGGCAGACAAATTCACCCCTCCACTTT. It specifies CAWTPLGQTNSPLHF.

The V call is TRBV7-7, the J call TRBJ1-3; 11 bases are shared with TRBD1. This CDR3 region has 15 residues. Unmatched junction bases numbered 4, after V lost 3 bases and J lost 6 bases. The germline gives CDR1 SSHAT, CDR2 FNYEAQ (reference sequence). The CDR3 loop reads CASSFWTGGVNTIYF. Written as DNA, the CDR3 is TGTGCCAGCAGCTTTTGGACAGGGGGCGTAAACACCATATATTTT. Filled out from reference TRBV7-7 and TRBJ1-3, the complete variable domain reads GAGVSQSPRYKVTKRGQDVTLRCDPISSHATLYWYQQALGQGPEFLTYFNYEAQPDKSGLPSDRFSAERPEGSISTLTIQRTEQRDSAMYRCASSFWTGGVNTIYFGEGSWLTVV.